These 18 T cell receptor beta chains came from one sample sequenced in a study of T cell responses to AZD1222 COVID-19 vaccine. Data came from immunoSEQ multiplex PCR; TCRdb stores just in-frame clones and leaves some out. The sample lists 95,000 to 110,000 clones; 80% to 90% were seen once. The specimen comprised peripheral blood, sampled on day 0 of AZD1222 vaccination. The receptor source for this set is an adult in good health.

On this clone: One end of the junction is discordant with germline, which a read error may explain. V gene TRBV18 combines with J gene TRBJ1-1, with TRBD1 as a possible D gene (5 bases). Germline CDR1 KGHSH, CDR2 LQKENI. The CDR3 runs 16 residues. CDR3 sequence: CATSRRQGGEDTEAFF. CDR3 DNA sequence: TGTGCCACCTCACGCCGGCAGGGTGGAGAGGACACTGAAGCTTTCTTT.

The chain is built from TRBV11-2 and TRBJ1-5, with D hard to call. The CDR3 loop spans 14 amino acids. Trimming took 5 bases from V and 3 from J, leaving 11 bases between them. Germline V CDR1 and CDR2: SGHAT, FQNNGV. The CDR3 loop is CASSPGWSNQPQHF. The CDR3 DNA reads TGTGCCAGCAGCCCCGGGTGGTCCAATCAGCCCCAGCATTTT.

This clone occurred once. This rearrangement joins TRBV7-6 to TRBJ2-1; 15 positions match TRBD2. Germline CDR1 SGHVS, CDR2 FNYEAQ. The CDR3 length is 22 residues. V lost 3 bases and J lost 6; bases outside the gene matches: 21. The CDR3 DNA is TGTGCCAGCAGCTTCACATTTTTACAGGGTCGAGGACTAGCGGGAGGGGGCAATGAGCAGTTCTTC. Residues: CASSFTFLQGRGLAGGGNEQFF.

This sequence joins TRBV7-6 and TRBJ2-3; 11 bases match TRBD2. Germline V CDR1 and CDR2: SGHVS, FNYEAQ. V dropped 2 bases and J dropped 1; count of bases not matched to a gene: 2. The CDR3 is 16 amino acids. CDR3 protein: CASSLIAGGRTDTQYF. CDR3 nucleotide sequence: TGTGCCAGCAGCTTAATAGCGGGAGGGCGCACAGATACGCAGTATTTT. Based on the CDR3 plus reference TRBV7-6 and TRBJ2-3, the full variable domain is GAGVSQSPRYKVTKRGQDVALRCDPISGHVSLYWYRQALGQGPEFLTYFNYEAQQDKSGLPNDRFSAERPEGSISTLTIQRTEQRDSAMYRCASSLIAGGRTDTQYFGPGTRLTVL.

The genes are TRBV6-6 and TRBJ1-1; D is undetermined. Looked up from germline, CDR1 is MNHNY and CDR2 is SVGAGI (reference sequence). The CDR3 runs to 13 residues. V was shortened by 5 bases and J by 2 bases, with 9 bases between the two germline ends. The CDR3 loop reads CASSASINTEAFF. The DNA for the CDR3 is TGTGCCAGCAGTGCCAGCATTAACACTGAAGCTTTCTTT.

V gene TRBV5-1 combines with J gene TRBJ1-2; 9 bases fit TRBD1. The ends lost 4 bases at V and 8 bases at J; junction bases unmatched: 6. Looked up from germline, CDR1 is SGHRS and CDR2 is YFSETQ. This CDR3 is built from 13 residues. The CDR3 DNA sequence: TGCGCCAGCAGCACAAGGACAGGGGACGGCTACACCTTC. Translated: CASSTRTGDGYTF. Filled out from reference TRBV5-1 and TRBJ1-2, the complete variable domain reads KAGVTQTPRYLIKTRGQQVTLSCSPISGHRSVSWYQQTPGQGLQFLFEYFSETQRNKGNFPGRFSGRQFSNSRSEMNVSTLELGDSALYLCASSTRTGDGYTFGSGTRLTVV.

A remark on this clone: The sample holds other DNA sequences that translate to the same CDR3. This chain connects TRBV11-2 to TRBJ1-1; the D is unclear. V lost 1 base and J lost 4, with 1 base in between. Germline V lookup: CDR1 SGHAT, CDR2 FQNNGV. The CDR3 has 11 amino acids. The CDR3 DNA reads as TGTGCCAGCAGCTTAGGCACTGAAGCTTTCTTT. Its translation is CASSLGTEAFF. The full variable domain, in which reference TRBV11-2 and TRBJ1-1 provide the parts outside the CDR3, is EAGVAQSPRYKIIEKRQSVAFWCNPISGHATLYWYQQILGQGPKLLIQFQNNGVVDDSQLPKDRFSAERLKGVDSTLKIQPAKLEDSAVYLCASSLGTEAFFGQGTRLTVV.

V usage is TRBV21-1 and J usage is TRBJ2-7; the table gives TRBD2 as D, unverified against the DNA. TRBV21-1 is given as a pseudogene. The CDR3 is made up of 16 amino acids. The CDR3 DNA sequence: TGTGCCAGCAGCAAAGCTGCTAGCGGGAACTTCTACGAGCAGTACTTC. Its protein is CASSKAASGNFYEQYF.

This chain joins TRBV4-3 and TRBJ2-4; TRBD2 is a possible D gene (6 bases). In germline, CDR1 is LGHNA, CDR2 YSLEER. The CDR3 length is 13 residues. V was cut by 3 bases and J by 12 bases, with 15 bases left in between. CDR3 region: CASSHRDWSDQYF. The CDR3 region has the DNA TGCGCCAGCAGCCACCGGGACTGGTCAGATCAGTACTTC.

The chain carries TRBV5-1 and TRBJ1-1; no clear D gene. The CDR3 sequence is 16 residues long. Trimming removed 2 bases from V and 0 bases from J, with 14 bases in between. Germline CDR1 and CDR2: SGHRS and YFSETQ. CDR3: CASSLLPGAMNTEAFF. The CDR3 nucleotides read TGCGCCAGCAGCTTACTCCCAGGTGCGATGAACACTGAAGCTTTCTTT.

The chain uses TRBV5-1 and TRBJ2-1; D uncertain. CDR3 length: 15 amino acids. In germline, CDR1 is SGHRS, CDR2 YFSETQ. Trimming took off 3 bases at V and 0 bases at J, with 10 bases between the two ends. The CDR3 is CASSSGRSSYNEQFF. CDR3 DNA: TGCGCCAGCAGCTCCGGACGCAGCTCCTACAATGAGCAGTTCTTC.

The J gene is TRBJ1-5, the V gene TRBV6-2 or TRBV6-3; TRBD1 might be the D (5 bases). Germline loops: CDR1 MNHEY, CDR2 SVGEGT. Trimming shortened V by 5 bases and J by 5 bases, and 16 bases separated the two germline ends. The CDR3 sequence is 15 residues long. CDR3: CASSGKRQGHQPQHF. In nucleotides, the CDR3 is TGTGCCAGCAGTGGGAAAAGGCAGGGCCATCAGCCCCAGCATTTT.

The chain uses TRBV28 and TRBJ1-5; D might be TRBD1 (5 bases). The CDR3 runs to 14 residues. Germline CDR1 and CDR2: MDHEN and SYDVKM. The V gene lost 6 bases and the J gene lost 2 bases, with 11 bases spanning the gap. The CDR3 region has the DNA TGTGCCAGCAGAACGACAGAAGGCAATCAGCCCCAGCATTTT. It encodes CASRTTEGNQPQHF.

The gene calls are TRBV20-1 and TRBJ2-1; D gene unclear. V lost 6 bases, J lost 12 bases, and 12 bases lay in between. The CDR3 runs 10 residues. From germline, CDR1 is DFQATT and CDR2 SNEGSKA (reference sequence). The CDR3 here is CSALSVGQFF. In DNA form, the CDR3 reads TGCAGTGCCCTCTCAGTAGGGCAGTTCTTC.

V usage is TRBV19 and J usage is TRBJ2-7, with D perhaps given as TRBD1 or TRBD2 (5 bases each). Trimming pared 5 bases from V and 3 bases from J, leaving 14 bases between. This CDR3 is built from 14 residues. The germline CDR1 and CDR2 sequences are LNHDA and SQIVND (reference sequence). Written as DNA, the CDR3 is TGTGCCAGTAGTTCCCTGAGGGGCGGCTACGAGCAGTACTTC. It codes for CASSSLRGGYEQYF.

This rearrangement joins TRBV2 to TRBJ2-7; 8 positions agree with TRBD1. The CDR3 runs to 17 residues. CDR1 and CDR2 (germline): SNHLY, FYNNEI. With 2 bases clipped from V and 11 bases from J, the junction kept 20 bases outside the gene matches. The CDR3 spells CASSEKPPPGQDPFEYF. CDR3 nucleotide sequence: TGTGCCAGCAGTGAAAAACCCCCGCCGGGACAGGATCCTTTTGAGTACTTC.

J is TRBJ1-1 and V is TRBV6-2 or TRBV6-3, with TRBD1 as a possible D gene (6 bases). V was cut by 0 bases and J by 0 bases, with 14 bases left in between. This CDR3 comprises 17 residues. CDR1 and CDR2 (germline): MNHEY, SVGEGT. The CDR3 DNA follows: TGTGCCAGCAGTTACTCAAGGGGGAAAGGGATGAACACTGAAGCTTTCTTT. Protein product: CASSYSRGKGMNTEAFF.

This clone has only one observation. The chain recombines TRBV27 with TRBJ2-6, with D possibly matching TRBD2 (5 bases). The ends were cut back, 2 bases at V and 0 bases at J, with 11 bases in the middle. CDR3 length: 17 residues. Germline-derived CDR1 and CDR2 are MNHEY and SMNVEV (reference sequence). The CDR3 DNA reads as TGTGCCAGCAGTTTAACCCGTCGGGGCTCTGGGGCCAACGTCCTGACTTTC. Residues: CASSLTRRGSGANVLTF.